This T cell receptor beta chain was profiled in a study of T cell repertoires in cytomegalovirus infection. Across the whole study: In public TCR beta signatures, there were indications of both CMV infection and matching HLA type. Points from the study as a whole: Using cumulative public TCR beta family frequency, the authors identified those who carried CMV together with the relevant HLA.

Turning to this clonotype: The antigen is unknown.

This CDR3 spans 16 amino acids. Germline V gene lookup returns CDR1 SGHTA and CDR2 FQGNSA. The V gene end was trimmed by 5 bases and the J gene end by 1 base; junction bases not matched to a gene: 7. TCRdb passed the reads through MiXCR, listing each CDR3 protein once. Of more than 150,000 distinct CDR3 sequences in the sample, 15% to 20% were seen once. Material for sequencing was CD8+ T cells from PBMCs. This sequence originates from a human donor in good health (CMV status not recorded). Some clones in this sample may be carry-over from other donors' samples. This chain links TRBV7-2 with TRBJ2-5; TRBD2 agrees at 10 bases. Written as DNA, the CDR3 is TGTGCCAGCAGCCGTAGCGGGGGGACTACCCAAGAGACCCAGTACTTC. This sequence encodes CASSRSGGTTQETQYF.